This entry lists 15 T cell receptor beta chains sequenced from one sample in a study of blood T cell repertoires in COVID-19. Assay used: immunoSEQ multiplex PCR; TCRdb lists only in-frame clones, some missing. Of about 180,000 clones listed, roughly 84% are singletons. Sequencing was performed on PBMCs or T cells enriched from blood (not recorded which). The source of these receptors is a man aged 55 to 70 who had recovered from COVID-19.

The rearrangement links TRBV19 to TRBJ2-1, with TRBD2 matching over 15 bases. The CDR3 runs 16 residues. The V and J ends lost 6 bases and 4 bases, in that order; junction bases with no gene match: 4. The germline V gene has CDR1 LNHDA and CDR2 SQIVND (reference sequence). Here the CDR3 reads CASRPGLAGGYNEQFF. CDR3 nucleotide sequence: TGTGCCAGTAGGCCGGGACTAGCGGGAGGATACAATGAGCAGTTCTTC.

The gene calls are TRBV7-9 and TRBJ2-7, with no clear D. The V end lost 2 bases, the J end lost 2 bases, and 4 bases lay between the germline ends. Germline V CDR1 and CDR2: SEHNR, FQNEAQ (reference sequence). This CDR3 contains 12 residues. In nucleotides, the CDR3 is TGTGCCAGCAGCTTACAGGCCTACGAGCAGTACTTC. Protein: CASSLQAYEQYF.

The rearrangement uses TRBV7-2 and TRBJ2-7, with 10 bases lining up with TRBD2. CDR1 SGHTA and CDR2 FQGNSA come from the germline V gene. The CDR3 contains 18 residues. Trimming took 0 bases from V and 4 from J; bases not matched to a gene: 12. The CDR3 DNA is TGTGCCAGCAGCTTAGCGTTTGGAAGCGGGAGGGCCTTGTACGAGCAGTACTTC. This encodes CASSLAFGSGRALYEQYF.

V is TRBV3-1 (or the pseudogene TRBV3-2) and J is TRBJ1-1; D may be TRBD1 (5 bases). Germline V gene sequence: CDR1 LGHDT, CDR2 YNNKEL (reference sequence). Trimming shortened V by 3 bases and J by 1 base, and 9 bases separated the two germline ends. This CDR3 comprises 14 residues. CDR3: CASSHGQGNTEAFF. The CDR3 DNA reads TGTGCCAGCAGCCATGGGCAGGGGAACACTGAAGCTTTCTTT.

On this clone itself: At the DNA level, this CDR3 is encoded by other sequences in the same sample as well. In DNA, the CDR3 is TGTGCCAGCAGCCGAACTCTACAGGGGAACTATGGCTACACCTTC. This encodes CASSRTLQGNYGYTF. The chain is built from TRBV9 and TRBJ1-2; 7 bases map to TRBD1. This CDR3 is built from 15 residues. Trimming took 4 bases from V and 2 from J; bases not matched to a gene: 8. In germline, CDR1 is SGDLS, CDR2 YYNGEE.

The genes are TRBV5-1 and TRBJ1-2; 7 nucleotides match TRBD1. The CDR3 is 13 amino acids. CDR1 is SGHRS, CDR2 YFSETQ, per germline. After removal of 0 bases from V and 8 bases from J, the junction contained 4 bases not matched to a gene. CDR3 coding DNA: TGCGCCAGCAGCTTGGACAGGGGCCAAGGCTACACCTTC. The encoded protein is CASSLDRGQGYTF.

CDR3: CASSTFTWTSAETQYF. In DNA form, the CDR3 reads TGTGCCAGCAGTACATTTACTTGGACTAGCGCAGAGACCCAGTACTTC. The chain recombines TRBV28 with TRBJ2-5; 9 bases are shared with TRBD2. V shed 5 bases and J 4 bases; nucleotides not matched to a gene: 11. The germline CDR1 and CDR2 sequences are MDHEN and SYDVKM. The CDR3 is 16 residues long. The full variable domain, in which reference TRBV28 and TRBJ2-5 provide the parts outside the CDR3, is DVKVTQSSRYLVKRTGEKVFLECVQDMDHENMFWYRQDPGLGLRLIYFSYDVKMKEKGDIPEGYSVSREKKERFSLILESASTNQTSMYLCASSTFTWTSAETQYFGPGTRLLVL.

The chain carries TRBV6-1 and TRBJ2-5, with a tentative D call TRBD2 (6 bases). The CDR3 has 18 amino acids. CDR1 is MNHNS, CDR2 SASEGT, per germline. Trimming shortened V by 2 bases and J by 2 bases, and 21 bases separated the two germline ends. CDR3 nucleotides: TGTGCCAGCAGTGAAATGGGGGTAATGGGGGGAGGACAAGAGACCCAGTACTTC. Translated, it gives CASSEMGVMGGGQETQYF.

The V call is TRBV28, the J call TRBJ2-3; tentative D call: TRBD1 (5 bases). The germline V gene encodes CDR1 MDHEN and CDR2 SYDVKM. Trimming removed 4 bases at V and 0 bases at J, with 17 bases between. This CDR3 is built from 17 residues. CDR3 region: CASSSFRRAGSTDTQYF. CDR3 DNA sequence: TGTGCCAGCAGTTCCTTCCGAAGGGCAGGGAGCACAGATACGCAGTATTTT.

The sample holds a few counts of this clone. The chain joins TRBV6-4 to TRBJ2-3; D is perhaps TRBD2 (7 bases). The germline gives CDR1 MRHNA, CDR2 SNTAGT. This CDR3 region has 14 residues. V was trimmed by 3 bases and J by 4 bases, leaving 11 bases between them. In DNA form, the CDR3 reads TGTGCCAGCAGTGAGGGGGGGCCGGCAGATACGCAGTATTTT. Translated: CASSEGGPADTQYF.

V usage is TRBV3-1 (or the pseudogene TRBV3-2) and J usage is TRBJ2-7, with 7 bases lining up with TRBD2. The CDR3 spans 16 residues. Germline V gene data show CDR1 as LGHDT and CDR2 as YNNKEL (reference sequence). V dropped 3 bases and J dropped 4; count of bases not matched to a gene: 12. The CDR3 nucleotides read TGTGCCAGCAGCCACGCACTAGCGCAAGGGGCTTACGAGCAGTACTTC. Translating gives CASSHALAQGAYEQYF.

The chain uses TRBV3-1 (or the pseudogene TRBV3-2) and TRBJ1-2; maybe TRBD1 (6 bases). V lost 3 bases and J lost 5, with 10 bases in between. This CDR3 contains 13 residues. Looked up from germline, CDR1 is LGHDT and CDR2 is YNNKEL (reference sequence). The CDR3 DNA reads as TGTGCCAGCAGCCAGGGGGACATATATGGCTACACCTTC. This sequence encodes CASSQGDIYGYTF.

This chain joins TRBV18 and TRBJ2-7; possibly TRBD1 for D (6 bases). Germline V gene lookup returns CDR1 KGHSH and CDR2 LQKENI. V dropped 4 bases and J dropped 0 bases, with 7 bases sitting between them. The CDR3 runs to 13 residues. The CDR3 DNA reads as TGTGCCAGCTCACAGACAGGCTCCTACGAGCAGTACTTC. Its protein product is CASSQTGSYEQYF.

V and J are TRBV4-2 and TRBJ2-7; 8 nucleotides align to TRBD1. The germline V gene has CDR1 LGHNA and CDR2 YNFKEQ. Losses at the gene ends were 0 bases for V and 7 bases for J; bases not matched to a gene: 8. The CDR3 extends over 15 amino acids. CDR3 coding DNA: TGTGCCAGCAGCCAAGATTCAACAGGGGGTAATGAGCAGTACTTC. Residues: CASSQDSTGGNEQYF.

The chain combines TRBV19 with TRBJ2-1, with 8 bases aligning to TRBD1. The CDR3 extends over 13 amino acids. Germline V gene lookup returns CDR1 LNHDA and CDR2 SQIVND (reference sequence). The ends lost 5 bases at V and 8 bases at J; junction bases unmatched: 5. CDR3 residues: CASSSGGGDEQFF. DNA of the CDR3: TGTGCCAGTAGTTCAGGGGGCGGCGATGAGCAGTTCTTC.